These 4 T cell receptor beta chains originate from one sample sequenced in a study of PD-1 blockade in classical Hodgkin lymphoma. Sequencing was performed with immunoSEQ multiplex PCR; in TCRdb, only in-frame clones are kept and a portion is missing. The data contain 96,000 or so clones, approximately 94% of them singletons. Time point: cycle 4 day 1 (C4D1), after less than 7 weeks of nivolumab. The patients all showed relapse after autologous stem cell transplantation, while their brentuximab vedotin exposure varied. Sequences were derived from peripheral blood mononuclear cells (PBMCs), sampled before the fourth cycle of nivolumab. These receptors all stem from a human donor with classical Hodgkin lymphoma.

The chain recombines TRBV5-5 with TRBJ2-5; 8 bases map to TRBD1. With V trimmed by 2 bases and J by 5 bases, 5 bases remained unmatched. Germline assignment: CDR1 SGHKS and CDR2 YYEKEE (reference sequence). This CDR3 is built from 14 residues. The CDR3 DNA follows: TGTGCCAGCAGCTTAGGACAGGGCAGGGAGACCCAGTACTTC. Its translation is CASSLGQGRETQYF.

CDR3 amino acids: CASKSGTSGFSGELFF. DNA for the CDR3: TGTGCCAGTAAATCCGGGACTAGCGGCTTTTCCGGGGAGCTGTTTTTT. The rearrangement links TRBV19 to TRBJ2-2, with TRBD2 identical over 11 bases. Trimming took 7 bases from V and 6 from J; bases not matched to a gene: 10. This CDR3 has 16 residues. In germline, CDR1 is LNHDA, CDR2 SQIVND (reference sequence).

To note about this clone: The sample carries other DNA sequences with the same CDR3. V and J are TRBV6-5 and TRBJ2-1; 10 bases line up with TRBD2. V lost 5 bases, J lost 2 bases, and 3 bases stayed unmatched. CDR1 is MNHEY and CDR2 is SVGAGI in the germline V gene. The CDR3 covers 15 residues. This chain's CDR3 is CASSIGTSAYNEQFF. CDR3 sequence (DNA): TGTGCCAGCAGTATCGGGACTAGCGCCTACAATGAGCAGTTCTTC.

CDR3 bases: TGCGCCAGCAGCCAAAGCCTGGGGGAGACGCGGGACGAGCAGTACTTC. Protein product: CASSQSLGETRDEQYF. This sequence joins TRBV4-1 and TRBJ2-7, with D perhaps matching TRBD1 or TRBD2 (5 bases each). In germline, CDR1 is MGHRA, CDR2 YSYEKL. Trimming shortened V by 2 bases and J by 5 bases, and 19 bases separated the two germline ends. The CDR3 length is 16 residues.